The text below deals with one TCR beta chain. The data stem from a study of blood T cell repertoires in COVID-19. CDR1 SGDLS and CDR2 YYNGEE come from the germline V gene. With 4 bases clipped from V and 1 base from J, the junction kept 5 bases outside the gene matches. This CDR3 region has 15 residues. TCRdb's table, derived via immunoSEQ multiplex PCR, lists solely in-frame clones and lacks some. Of 280,000 or so clones in the sample, roughly 85% were seen once. V is TRBV9 and J is TRBJ1-1; 9 nucleotides agree with TRBD1. The sample consisted of PBMCs or T cells enriched from blood (not recorded which). This sequence originates from a woman aged 50 to 60 who had recovered from COVID-19. The CDR3 spells CASSPGTGWNTEAFF. In DNA, the CDR3 is TGTGCCAGCAGCCCAGGGACAGGGTGGAACACTGAAGCTTTCTTT.